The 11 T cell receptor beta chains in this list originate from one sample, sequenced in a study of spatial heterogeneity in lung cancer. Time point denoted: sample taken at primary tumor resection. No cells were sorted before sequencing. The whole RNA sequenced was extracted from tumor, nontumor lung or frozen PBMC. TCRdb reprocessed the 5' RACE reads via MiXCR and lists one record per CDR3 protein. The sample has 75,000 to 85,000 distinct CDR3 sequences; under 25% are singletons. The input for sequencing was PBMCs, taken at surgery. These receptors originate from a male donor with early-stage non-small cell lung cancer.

CDR3 sequence: CASSFYVQGLTGYTF. The CDR3 DNA is TGTGCCAGCAGCTTTTACGTGCAGGGCCTAACTGGCTACACCTTC. The rearrangement links TRBV13 to TRBJ1-2, with D tentatively TRBD1 (5 bases). The V gene lost 3 bases and the J gene lost 7 bases, with 18 bases spanning the gap. Germline assignment: CDR1 PRHDT and CDR2 FYEKMQ (reference sequence). The length of the CDR3 is 15 residues.

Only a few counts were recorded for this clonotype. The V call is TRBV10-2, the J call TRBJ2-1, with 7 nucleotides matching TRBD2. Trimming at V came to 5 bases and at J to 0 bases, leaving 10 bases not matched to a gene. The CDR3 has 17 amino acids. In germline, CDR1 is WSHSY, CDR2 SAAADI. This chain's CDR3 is CASSPMTSLDSYNEQFF. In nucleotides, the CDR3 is TGCGCCAGCAGTCCGATGACTAGCTTAGACTCCTACAATGAGCAGTTCTTC.

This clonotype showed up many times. As DNA, the CDR3 is TGTGCCAGCAGCGTTGGACTAGCTGGGACAGATACGCAGTATTTT. It is translated as CASSVGLAGTDTQYF. The chain carries TRBV9 and TRBJ2-3, with 8 bases fitting TRBD2. The CDR3 has 15 amino acids. Germline V lookup: CDR1 SGDLS, CDR2 YYNGEE. V lost 2 bases to trimming and J lost 3 bases; unmatched junction nucleotides: 5.

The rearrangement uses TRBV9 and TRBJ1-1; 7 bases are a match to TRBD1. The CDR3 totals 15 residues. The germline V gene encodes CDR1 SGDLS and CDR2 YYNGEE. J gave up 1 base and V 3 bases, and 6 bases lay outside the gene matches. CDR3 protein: CASSGLDRENTEAFF. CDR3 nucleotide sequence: TGTGCCAGCAGCGGGTTAGACAGGGAGAACACTGAAGCTTTCTTT.

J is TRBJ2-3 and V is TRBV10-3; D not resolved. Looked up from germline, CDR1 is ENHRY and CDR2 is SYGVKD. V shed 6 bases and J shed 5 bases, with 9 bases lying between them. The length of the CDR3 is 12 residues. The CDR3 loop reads CAISPIGDTQYF. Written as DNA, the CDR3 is TGTGCCATCAGCCCGATAGGAGATACGCAGTATTTT.

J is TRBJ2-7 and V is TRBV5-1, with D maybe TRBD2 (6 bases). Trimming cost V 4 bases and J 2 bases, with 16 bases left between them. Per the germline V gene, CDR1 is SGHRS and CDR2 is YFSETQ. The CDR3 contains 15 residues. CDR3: CASSHGGTQTYEQYF. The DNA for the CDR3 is TGCGCCAGCAGCCACGGCGGGACGCAGACCTACGAGCAGTACTTC.

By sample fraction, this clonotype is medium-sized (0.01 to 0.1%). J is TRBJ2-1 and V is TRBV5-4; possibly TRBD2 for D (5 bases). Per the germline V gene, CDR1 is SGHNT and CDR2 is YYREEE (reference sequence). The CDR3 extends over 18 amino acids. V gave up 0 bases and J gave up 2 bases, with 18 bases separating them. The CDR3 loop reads CASSLGLRRATPYNEQFF. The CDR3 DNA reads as TGTGCCAGCAGCTTGGGGCTTCGGCGGGCCACCCCCTACAATGAGCAGTTCTTC.

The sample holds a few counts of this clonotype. The CDR3 sequence: CASSVGNWGTTKNEQFF. The CDR3 DNA sequence: TGTGCCAGCAGCGTCGGTAATTGGGGAACTACGAAGAATGAGCAGTTCTTC. The V call is TRBV9, the J call TRBJ2-1; D not resolved. Germline CDR1 and CDR2: SGDLS and YYNGEE. This CDR3 has 17 amino acids. Trimming pared 2 bases from V and 7 bases from J, leaving 22 bases between.

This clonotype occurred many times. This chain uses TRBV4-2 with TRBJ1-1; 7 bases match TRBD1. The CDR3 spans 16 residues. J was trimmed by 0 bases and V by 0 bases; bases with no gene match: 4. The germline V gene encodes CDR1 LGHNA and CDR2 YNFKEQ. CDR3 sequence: CASSQDTQGVNTEAFF. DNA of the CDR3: TGTGCCAGCAGCCAAGATACTCAGGGGGTGAACACTGAAGCTTTCTTT.

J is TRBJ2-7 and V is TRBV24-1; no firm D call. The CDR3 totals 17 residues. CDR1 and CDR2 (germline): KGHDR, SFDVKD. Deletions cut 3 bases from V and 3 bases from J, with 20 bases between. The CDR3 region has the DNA TGTGCCACCAGTGATCCCCCCCCAAGCCGACCTTGCTACGAGCAGTACTTC. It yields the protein CATSDPPPSRPCYEQYF.

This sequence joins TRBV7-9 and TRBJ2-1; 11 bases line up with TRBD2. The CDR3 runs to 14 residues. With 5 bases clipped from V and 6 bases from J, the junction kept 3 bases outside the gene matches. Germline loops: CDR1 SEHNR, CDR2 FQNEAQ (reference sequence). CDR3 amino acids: CASSEGLAGNEQFF. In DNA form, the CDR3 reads TGTGCCAGCAGCGAAGGACTAGCGGGCAATGAGCAGTTCTTC.